These T cell receptor beta chains were read from a single sample in a study of shared clonotypes between healthy human individuals. The method was immunoSEQ multiplex PCR; TCRdb's version includes in-frame clones alone and lacks a portion of them. The sample lists 1.6 million or so clones, around 97% occurring once. Input material: naive CD4+ T cells sorted from blood. Every receptor here comes from a young man in good health. CDR3s include the opening cysteine and the closing phenylalanine or tryptophan. The D gene is left open where the match is weak. Not every row has a clone size; where given, it reads once, few, many or a size class.

size: .; V: TRBV19; D: .; J: TRBJ1-2; DNA: TGTGCCAGTAGTACCGGACTCAACTATGGCTACACCTTC; CDR3: CASSTGLNYGYTF
size: .; V: TRBV5-1; D: .; J: TRBJ2-1; DNA: TGCGCCAGTATCCGGGACTCAGCCCGGGCAAATCACAATGAGCAGTTCTTC; CDR3: CASIRDSARANHNEQFF
size: .; V: TRBV9; D: .; J: TRBJ2-1; DNA: TGTGCCAGCAGCGTAGGCCAGTACAATGAGCAGTTCTTC; CDR3: CASSVGQYNEQFF
size: .; V: TRBV10-1; D: .; J: TRBJ2-7; DNA: TGCGCCAGCAGTTTCACCGGGATTTACGAGCAGTACTTC; CDR3: CASSFTGIYEQYF
size: .; V: TRBV28; D: .; J: TRBJ2-7; DNA: TGTGCCAGCAGTGAGTTTTACGAGCAGTACTTC; CDR3: CASSEFYEQYF
size: .; V: TRBV7-2; D: TRBD1; J: TRBJ2-1; DNA: TGTGCCAGCAGCTCCCTGCCAGGGGGTTATGAGCAGTTCTTC; CDR3: CASSSLPGGYEQFF
size: once; V: TRBV19; D: .; J: TRBJ2-7; DNA: TGTGCCAGTAGTATTTTCGGGGATTCCTACGAGCAGTACTTC; CDR3: CASSIFGDSYEQYF
size: .; V: TRBV7-2; D: .; J: TRBJ2-1; DNA: TGTGCCAGCAGCTTAGAATTGGGAGTAAACTCTCTCTCCTACAATGAGCAGTTCTTC; CDR3: CASSLELGVNSLSYNEQFF
size: .; V: TRBV5-1; D: .; J: TRBJ2-1; DNA: TGCGCCAGCAGCTTGATAGGGGGCTACAATGAGCAGTTCTTC; CDR3: CASSLIGGYNEQFF
size: .; V: TRBV28; D: TRBD2; J: TRBJ2-4; DNA: TGTGCCAGCAGTTTAGGACTAGTGGCCAAAAACATTCAGTACTTC; CDR3: CASSLGLVAKNIQYF
size: .; V: TRBV7-8; D: .; J: TRBJ1-4; DNA: TGTGCCAGCAGCCGAACGACCGAGATTAATGAAAAACTGTTTTTT; CDR3: CASSRTTEINEKLFF
size: .; V: TRBV15; D: TRBD2; J: TRBJ2-2; DNA: TGTGCCACCAGCAGAGATACGGGAGGCTATACCGGGGAGCTGTTTTTT; CDR3: CATSRDTGGYTGELFF
size: .; V: TRBV9; D: .; J: TRBJ2-1; DNA: TGTGCCAGCAGCGTTCAGGGCCGCCGGGAGCAGTTCTTC; CDR3: CASSVQGRREQFF
size: .; V: TRBV18; D: TRBD1; J: TRBJ1-4; DNA: TGTGCCAGCTCGCCTGGACAGGGAAGTGAAAAACTGTTTTTT; CDR3: CASSPGQGSEKLFF
size: .; V: TRBV6-5; D: .; J: TRBJ1-5; DNA: TGTGCCAGCAGTTACAATAGCAATCAGCCCCAGCATTTT; CDR3: CASSYNSNQPQHF
size: .; V: TRBV2; D: .; J: TRBJ2-3; DNA: TGTGCCAGCAGTGTGGGTAGGGAAGTAGATACGCAGTATTTT; CDR3: CASSVGREVDTQYF
size: .; V: TRBV29-1; D: TRBD1; J: TRBJ1-4; DNA: TGCAGCGTCCCTCGAAACTTACCGGGACAGGGTGGGGAAAAACTGTTTTTT; CDR3: CSVPRNLPGQGGEKLFF
size: .; V: TRBV25-1; D: TRBD2; J: TRBJ2-7; DNA: TGTGCCAGCAGTGATATTGTGGGACTAGCGGGATCGAATGAGCAGTACTTC; CDR3: CASSDIVGLAGSNEQYF
size: .; V: TRBV18; D: TRBD1; J: TRBJ2-3; DNA: TGTGCCAGCTCACCGACAGGGGGCACAGATACGCAGTATTTT; CDR3: CASSPTGGTDTQYF
size: .; V: TRBV11-3; D: TRBD1; J: TRBJ2-7; DNA: TGTGCCAGCAGCCGAATCACAGGGGGCAGGGACGAGCAGTACTTC; CDR3: CASSRITGGRDEQYF
size: .; V: TRBV9; D: .; J: TRBJ1-1; DNA: TGTGCCAGCAGCCCCCAGACTCAGAACACTGAAGCTTTCTTT; CDR3: CASSPQTQNTEAFF
size: .; V: TRBV28; D: .; J: TRBJ2-2; DNA: TGTGCCAGCAGTTCCCCTTTGGTCGGCCTCCCCGGGGAGCTGTTTTTT; CDR3: CASSSPLVGLPGELFF
size: .; V: TRBV7-7; D: .; J: TRBJ2-5; DNA: TGTGCCAGCAGCTTAGGTACTCGGGCTAGCGAGGAAAAAGAGACCCAGTACTTC; CDR3: CASSLGTRASEEKETQYF
size: .; V: TRBV9; D: .; J: TRBJ2-1; DNA: TGTGCCAGCAGCGTAGGACTACTCGAGTACAATGAGCAGTTCTTC; CDR3: CASSVGLLEYNEQFF
size: .; V: TRBV5-6; D: TRBD2; J: TRBJ2-2; DNA: TGTGCCAGCAGCTTGGCTGCTAGCGGGACGTCGAAAAATATGGGGGAGCTGTTTTTT; CDR3: CASSLAASGTSKNMGELFF
size: .; V: TRBV28; D: TRBD1; J: TRBJ1-2; DNA: TGTGCCAGCAGTCTGGACAGGTATGGCTACACCTTC; CDR3: CASSLDRYGYTF
size: .; V: TRBV15; D: .; J: TRBJ2-5; DNA: TGTGCCACCAGCAGAGGCGAAAGAGAGTACTTC; CDR3: CATSRGEREYF
size: .; V: TRBV18; D: .; J: TRBJ2-5; DNA: TGTGCCAGCTCACCACCCGACGGGGTTCAAGAGACCCAGTACTTC; CDR3: CASSPPDGVQETQYF
size: few; V: TRBV19; D: .; J: TRBJ2-1; DNA: TGTGCCAGTAGTGCGATAGCGTACAATGAGCAGTTCTTC; CDR3: CASSAIAYNEQFF
size: .; V: TRBV19; D: TRBD1; J: TRBJ2-1; DNA: TGTGCCAGTAGTATAGATCAGGACAGGGGGATTTTCAATGAGCAGTTCTTC; CDR3: CASSIDQDRGIFNEQFF
size: .; V: TRBV12-5; D: TRBD2; J: TRBJ2-5; DNA: TGTGCTAGTGGTTTGACTCCTAGCGGGAGGGGAGAGACCCAGTACTTC; CDR3: CASGLTPSGRGETQYF
size: .; V: TRBV27; D: .; J: TRBJ1-5; DNA: TGTGCCACCCGGGGGGTGAATCAGCCCCAGCATTTT; CDR3: CATRGVNQPQHF
size: once; V: TRBV11-2; D: .; J: TRBJ2-7; DNA: TGTGCCAGCAGCTTGCATTACGAGCAGTACTTC; CDR3: CASSLHYEQYF
size: .; V: TRBV30; D: .; J: TRBJ1-3; DNA: TGTGCCTGGGTGGAAGGGGGGCTAGGTGGAAACACCATATATTTT; CDR3: CAWVEGGLGGNTIYF
size: .; V: TRBV19; D: .; J: TRBJ2-7; DNA: TGTGCCAGTAGTCCCAAGCCCCTAACTAGGGGCGAGCAGTACTTC; CDR3: CASSPKPLTRGEQYF
size: .; V: TRBV19; D: .; J: TRBJ2-1; DNA: TGTGCCAGTAGTATGTGGGCTAGACAAATTAAGAGCGGGCAGTTCTTC; CDR3: CASSMWARQIKSGQFF
size: .; V: TRBV27; D: TRBD2; J: TRBJ2-4; DNA: TGTGCCAGCAGTTTATCCGGACTAGCGGCAACTGGGAACATTCAGTACTTC; CDR3: CASSLSGLAATGNIQYF
size: .; V: TRBV5-1; D: TRBD1; J: TRBJ2-7; DNA: TGCGCCAGCAGCTTAGGACAGGCAAGCTCCTACGAGCAGTACTTC; CDR3: CASSLGQASSYEQYF
size: .; V: TRBV28; D: .; J: TRBJ1-5; DNA: TGTGCCAGCAGTTTATTATCAGGTCTCAATCAGCCCCAGCATTTT; CDR3: CASSLLSGLNQPQHF
size: .; V: TRBV11-2; D: TRBD1; J: TRBJ1-4; DNA: TGTGCCAGCAGCAGTACGGGACAGGCTGAAAAACTGTTTTTT; CDR3: CASSSTGQAEKLFF
size: .; V: TRBV7-9; D: .; J: TRBJ1-1; DNA: TGTGCCAGCAGCTTAGCGTCCCGGGGGGAAGAAGCTTTCTTT; CDR3: CASSLASRGEEAFF
size: .; V: TRBV5-4; D: TRBD1; J: TRBJ2-7; DNA: TGTGCCAGCAGCTTGCCAGGGGGATACGAGCAGTACTTC; CDR3: CASSLPGGYEQYF
size: .; V: TRBV27; D: .; J: TRBJ1-4; DNA: TGTGCCAGCAAGGTCCTGCAGGGTAATGAAAAACTGTTTTTT; CDR3: CASKVLQGNEKLFF
size: .; V: TRBV4-1; D: TRBD2; J: TRBJ2-1; DNA: TGCGCCAGCAGCCCCTCAGGAACCACTAGCGGGTATTACAATGAGCAGTTCTTC; CDR3: CASSPSGTTSGYYNEQFF
size: .; V: TRBV7-3; D: .; J: TRBJ2-7; DNA: TGTGCCAGCAGCTTAGGGACAAGAGGCGAGCAGTACTTC; CDR3: CASSLGTRGEQYF
size: .; V: TRBV6-5; D: .; J: TRBJ2-7; DNA: TGTGCCAGCAGTTACTCGAGGTTATCCTACGAGCAGTACTTC; CDR3: CASSYSRLSYEQYF
size: .; V: TRBV6-1; D: .; J: TRBJ1-1; DNA: TGTGCCAGCAGTGAAGTGGCAGGGGTAGGCGAAGCTTTCTTT; CDR3: CASSEVAGVGEAFF
size: .; V: TRBV10-1; D: .; J: TRBJ2-3; DNA: TGCGCCAGCAGTGATGCTGGAGCCCCGAAGGTAGATACGCAGTATTTT; CDR3: CASSDAGAPKVDTQYF
size: .; V: TRBV28; D: .; J: TRBJ1-4; DNA: TGTGCCAGCAGTAACGATGCAACTAATGAAAAACTGTTTTTT; CDR3: CASSNDATNEKLFF
size: .; V: TRBV27; D: TRBD2; J: TRBJ2-1; DNA: TGTGCCAGCAGTCCCCAACCTCTAGCGGGCGGCTCCTACAATGAGCAGTTCTTC; CDR3: CASSPQPLAGGSYNEQFF
size: .; V: TRBV5-1; D: .; J: TRBJ1-1; DNA: TGCGCCAGCAGCCCCCAGAGAGGGTTATCCACTGAAGCTTTCTTT; CDR3: CASSPQRGLSTEAFF
size: .; V: TRBV5-1; D: TRBD2; J: TRBJ2-3; DNA: TGCGCCAGCAGCCGTAGCGGGATAGGTGTAGATACGCAGTATTTT; CDR3: CASSRSGIGVDTQYF
size: .; V: TRBV9; D: .; J: TRBJ2-2; DNA: TGTGCCAGCTCAGGCCCGAACACCGGGGAGCTGTTTTTT; CDR3: CASSGPNTGELFF
size: .; V: TRBV5-1; D: .; J: TRBJ2-4; DNA: TGCGCCAGCAGCTTGGGACCGGGACGTGAAAACATTCAGTACTTC; CDR3: CASSLGPGRENIQYF
size: .; V: TRBV5-4; D: TRBD1; J: TRBJ1-1; DNA: TGTGCCAGCAGCCCCGGGACAGGGAATTTGAACACTGAAGCTTTCTTT; CDR3: CASSPGTGNLNTEAFF
size: .; V: TRBV16; D: .; J: TRBJ2-7; DNA: TGTGCCAGCAGCCAATCGGGGAGAAGCTCCTACGAGCAGTACTTC; CDR3: CASSQSGRSSYEQYF
size: .; V: TRBV5-1; D: TRBD2; J: TRBJ2-2; DNA: TGCGCCAGCAGCACTGGACTAGCGGGAGGCACCGGGGAGCTGTTTTTT; CDR3: CASSTGLAGGTGELFF
size: .; V: TRBV10-3; D: .; J: TRBJ1-1; DNA: TGTGCCATCAGTGTGGGGGGAGCAAACACTGAAGCTTTCTTT; CDR3: CAISVGGANTEAFF
size: .; V: TRBV7-2; D: TRBD1; J: TRBJ2-4; DNA: TGTGCCAGCAGCTCCACAGGGGGAAAAAACATTCAGTACTTC; CDR3: CASSSTGGKNIQYF